This TCR beta chain was sequenced for a study of T cells in tumors after PD-1 blockade. Germline trimming cut 11 bases from V and 4 bases from J; bases unmatched to any gene: 7. CDR1 is MNHEY, CDR2 SVGAGI, per germline. The length of the CDR3 is 12 residues. Produced via immunoSEQ multiplex PCR; TCRdb's table is partial and in-frame only. The sample includes approximately 45,000 clones, 65% to 80% of them seen just once. This rearrangement joins TRBV6-5 to TRBJ1-2; 7 nucleotides agree with TRBD1. The origin of this receptor is a human donor with advanced basal cell or squamous cell carcinoma (not recorded which). Sequenced material: PBMCs, taken before anti-PD-1 therapy. The CDR3 sequence is CAARQGPYGYTF. The CDR3 DNA reads as TGTGCCGCTCGACAGGGACCCTATGGCTACACCTTC.